Given below is one TCR beta chain in context. Its target is unknown. V was shortened by 4 bases and J by 5 bases, with 8 bases between the two germline ends. The V gene's germline CDR1 is MGHDK and CDR2 SYGVNS. The CDR3 has 12 amino acids. Over 95% purity was reached by all sorted populations. Expressed TCRB transcripts were sequenced after all isolated RNA was converted to cDNA. Produced via immunoSEQ multiplex PCR; TCRdb's table is partial and in-frame only. The table lists 200,000 to 300,000 clones, roughly 10% of them singletons, with 0.017% in the top ten. This sample was taken from a study of beta chain features in type 1 diabetes. General study findings and limits: Type 1 diabetes patients had VDJ junctions that carried fewer insertions and more deletions. All four CD4+ subsets of Type 1 diabetes patients contained TCRB CDR3s that were moderately but significantly shorter.

Sequencing was done on a sample of naive CD4+ T cells from blood. The rearrangement links TRBV25-1 to TRBJ1-1; D not resolved. The sequence derives from a man younger than 40 with type 1 diabetes. DNA for the CDR3: TGTGCCAGCAGTGGCCCGGGGACTGAAGCTTTCTTT. It is translated as CASSGPGTEAFF.